Given below is one TCR beta chain in context. These data originate in a study of blood T cell repertoires in COVID-19. Study-level information: Spain, Italy and the United States supplied samples that represented acute and convalescent COVID-19.

As processed by the authors: Counts of nucleated cells, estimated from reference gene primer amplification, were obtained. Generated by immunoSEQ multiplex PCR, the TCRdb table keeps only in-frame clones and is missing some. D and trimming were read from the DNA, whereas the V and J calls and clone size are those reported in that table. The sample consists of over 150,000 clones, around 84% of them appearing once. The CDR3 totals 14 residues. After removal of 2 bases from V and 2 bases from J, the junction contained 3 bases not matched to a gene. Germline loops: CDR1 SQVTM, CDR2 ANQGSEA. Sequencing used peripheral blood. The chain carries TRBV29-1 and TRBJ2-5, with 9 bases identical to TRBD2. The source is a woman aged 55-70 years with COVID-19, enrolled during active disease. CDR3 sequence (DNA): TGCAGCGTTGAATGGACTAGCGAACAAGAGACCCAGTACTTC. Translation gives CSVEWTSEQETQYF.